This T cell receptor beta chain was sequenced for a study of PD-1 blockade in classical Hodgkin lymphoma. Autologous stem cell transplantation was followed by relapse in every patient, and brentuximab vedotin exposure varied. Using immunoSEQ multiplex PCR, the repertoire was profiled, and TCRdb retains in-frame clones only, with some absent. The profile shows roughly 92,000 clones, roughly 90% of them singletons. V was cut by 3 bases and J by 5 bases, with 10 bases left in between. In germline, CDR1 is SGHTA, CDR2 FQGNSA. The CDR3 contains 13 residues. Overall study results and limits: CD4+ but not CD8+ TCR diversity rose significantly by C4D1. Complete responders' diversity at baseline resembled that of newly diagnosed patients. A reduction in baseline TCR diversity was reportedly seen in newly diagnosed patients relative to healthy donors.

Comment on this clone: What it binds is not known.

The chain employs TRBV7-2 and TRBJ2-5; no definite D call. The sequence was collected from a human donor with classical Hodgkin lymphoma. The sample consisted of peripheral blood mononuclear cells (PBMCs), taken at baseline. CDR3 in amino acids: CASSFLWRETQYF. CDR3 coding DNA: TGTGCCAGCAGCTTTTTATGGCGGGAGACCCAGTACTTC.